The next 5 T cell receptor beta chains were all read from a single sample in a study of radiation and T cells in renal cell carcinoma. Time point denoted: blood 2 weeks post-SBRT. Treatment: 15 Gy SBRT to primary tumor, nephrectomy 4 weeks later. Generated by immunoSEQ multiplex PCR, the TCRdb table keeps only in-frame clones and is missing some. Altogether 100,000 to 150,000 clones are present, around 81% being singletons, with the ten largest covering under 6.5%. Sample: blood, taken from a patient whose treatment included radiotherapy and nephrectomy. Receptors were obtained from a man between 50 and 59 years old with renal cell carcinoma.

The chain uses TRBV7-6 and TRBJ2-2; 12 bases line up with TRBD1. The CDR3 loop spans 14 amino acids. Germline loops: CDR1 SGHVS, CDR2 FNYEAQ. Unmatched junction bases numbered 4, after V lost 7 bases and J lost 7 bases. CDR3 region: CASKGQGAGGELFF. CDR3 DNA sequence: TGTGCCAGCAAGGGACAGGGGGCTGGCGGGGAGCTGTTTTTT.

This CDR3 is CASSRGYEQYF. The DNA of the CDR3 is TGTGCCAGTAGTAGGGGTTACGAGCAGTACTTC. V and J are TRBV19 and TRBJ2-7; D gene uncertain. The CDR3 extends over 11 amino acids. Germline assignment: CDR1 LNHDA and CDR2 SQIVND (reference sequence). The V end lost 4 bases, the J end lost 4 bases, and 5 bases lay between the germline ends.

The V and J genes are TRBV4-3 and TRBJ2-3; TRBD2 aligns across 7 bases. J lost 13 bases, V lost 3 bases, and 16 bases had no gene match. Looked up from germline, CDR1 is LGHNA and CDR2 is YSLEER. This CDR3 spans 15 amino acids. The DNA of the CDR3 is TGCGCCAGCAGCCAGGGGCAGGGCTATGCGGGGGAGAAGTATTTT. Translation: CASSQGQGYAGEKYF.

The V and J genes are TRBV5-1 and TRBJ2-3, with TRBD2 identical over 9 bases. The CDR3 covers 18 residues. The J segment lost 5 bases and the V segment lost 0 bases, leaving 13 bases of the junction unmatched. Germline CDR1 reads SGHRS; CDR2 reads YFSETQ. Here the CDR3 reads CASSLGASGIRTRDTQYF. In DNA, the CDR3 is TGCGCCAGCAGCTTGGGAGCTAGCGGGATTCGAACCAGAGATACGCAGTATTTT.

V usage is TRBV7-3 and J usage is TRBJ2-1; 7 bases match TRBD2. The junction had 4 bases not matched to a gene; V was cut back by 5 bases and J by 0 bases. CDR3 size: 15 residues. Germline V gene data show CDR1 as SGHTA and CDR2 as FQGTGA. DNA for the CDR3: TGTGCCAGCAGCCCCGGGAGGAGCTCCTACAATGAGCAGTTCTTC. Its protein product is CASSPGRSSYNEQFF.